This T cell receptor (beta chain) comes out of a study of technical replicates of blood from a handful of donors. Assay used: immunoSEQ multiplex PCR; TCRdb lists only in-frame clones, some missing. Of 50,000 to 70,000 clones in the sample, about 88% were seen once. The CDR3 runs to 15 residues. In germline, CDR1 is SGHTA, CDR2 FQGNSA. V shed 5 bases and J 5 bases; nucleotides not matched to a gene: 11. This chain uses TRBV7-2 with TRBJ2-5, with 7 bases fitting TRBD1. Sequencing was done on a sample of PBMCs. This sequence originates from a human donor in good health. Some clones in this sample may be carry-over from other donors' samples. The CDR3 region has the DNA TGTGCCAGCAGCCTGGGGACAGTGAAAACGGAGACCCAGTACTTC. Encoded protein: CASSLGTVKTETQYF.